What follows are 30 T cell receptor beta chains derived from one specimen sequenced in a study of blood T cell repertoires in COVID-19. Measured with immunoSEQ multiplex PCR; TCRdb has only the in-frame clones, and not every one. The table shows around 170,000 clones, with 75% to 90% occurring only once. The material sequenced was peripheral blood. The receptors here all came from a woman between 40 and 55 years old with acute or convalescent COVID-19.

This clone was seen a single time. V and J are TRBV11-2 and TRBJ1-4; TRBD1 matches at 9 bases. Germline loops: CDR1 SGHAT, CDR2 FQNNGV. J gave up 5 bases and V 6 bases, and 16 bases lay outside the gene matches. The CDR3 is made up of 18 amino acids. The CDR3: CASSFSPATGGRNEKLFF. In DNA form, the CDR3 reads TGTGCCAGCAGTTTTAGCCCCGCTACAGGGGGCCGGAATGAAAAACTGTTTTTT.

V and J are TRBV5-1 and TRBJ1-1, with 7 bases that match TRBD1. With 4 bases clipped from V and 4 bases from J, the junction kept 4 bases outside the gene matches. Germline CDR1 SGHRS, CDR2 YFSETQ. The CDR3 totals 13 residues. The CDR3 DNA follows: TGCGCCAGCAGCGTGACAGGGACCACTGAAGCTTTCTTT. Protein product: CASSVTGTTEAFF.

The genes are TRBV7-6 and TRBJ1-2; possible D gene TRBD1, 6 bases. From germline, CDR1 is SGHVS and CDR2 FNYEAQ. The CDR3 extends over 13 amino acids. V gave up 4 bases and J gave up 8 bases, with 14 bases separating them. In nucleotides, the CDR3 is TGTGCCAGCAGCTCCCCTCGACAGGAGGGCTACACCTTC. Encoded protein: CASSSPRQEGYTF.

This chain links TRBV19 with TRBJ2-5; 7 positions match TRBD1. Per the germline V gene, CDR1 is LNHDA and CDR2 is SQIVND (reference sequence). The V gene end was trimmed by 4 bases and the J gene end by 0 bases; junction bases not matched to a gene: 5. The CDR3 covers 15 residues. CDR3 DNA: TGTGCCAGTAGTACAGGGGGTACCCACCAAGAGACCCAGTACTTC. It specifies CASSTGGTHQETQYF.

The rearrangement uses TRBV30 and TRBJ2-1, with 12 positions matching TRBD1. The CDR3 length is 15 residues. Germline V gives CDR1 GTSNPN, CDR2 SVGIG (reference sequence). Trimming at V came to 5 bases and at J to 6 bases, leaving 8 bases not matched to a gene. The CDR3 region is CAWAALGQGANEQFF. In DNA form, the CDR3 reads TGTGCCTGGGCAGCCCTGGGACAGGGGGCCAATGAGCAGTTCTTC.

V is TRBV3-1 (or the pseudogene TRBV3-2) and J is TRBJ2-6; TRBD2 aligns across 11 bases. The CDR3 is made up of 18 amino acids. Trimming at V came to 6 bases and at J to 1 base, leaving 8 bases not matched to a gene. The germline CDR1 and CDR2 sequences are LGHDT and YNNKEL (reference sequence). The CDR3 loop is CASSQSLAGVSGANVLTF. The CDR3 nucleotides read TGTGCCAGCAGTCAATCACTAGCGGGAGTATCTGGGGCCAACGTCCTGACTTTC.

This chain connects TRBV3-1 (or the pseudogene TRBV3-2) to TRBJ1-2; unclear D gene. This CDR3 has 13 amino acids. Germline V lookup: CDR1 LGHDT, CDR2 YNNKEL (reference sequence). V was clipped by 1 base and J by 2 bases, with 5 bases between them. CDR3 protein: CASSQGVNYGYTF. The CDR3 nucleotides are TGTGCCAGCAGCCAAGGAGTGAACTATGGCTACACCTTC.

This chain joins TRBV9 and TRBJ2-7; D might be TRBD2 (6 bases). V was pared by 3 bases and J by 0 bases, with 10 bases between. CDR1 and CDR2 (germline): SGDLS, YYNGEE. The CDR3 totals 14 residues. The CDR3 region has the DNA TGTGCCAGCAGCGAGGCGGGGACCTCCTACGAGCAGTACTTC. Translated: CASSEAGTSYEQYF.

CDR3 coding DNA: TGTGCCAGCAGCCCAGACGGAGTTTCCTACAATGAGCAGTTCTTC. This sequence encodes CASSPDGVSYNEQFF. The J gene is TRBJ2-1, the V gene TRBV9, with D hard to call. V gave up 4 bases and J gave up 1 base, with 12 bases separating them. This CDR3 region has 15 residues. Looked up from germline, CDR1 is SGDLS and CDR2 is YYNGEE.

With respect to this clone: This CDR3 is also generated by other DNA sequences in the sample. V usage is TRBV29-1 and J usage is TRBJ2-7; maybe TRBD1 (6 bases). Deletions cut 4 bases from V and 6 bases from J, with 10 bases between. Germline V gives CDR1 SQVTM, CDR2 ANQGSEA. The CDR3 is made up of 11 amino acids. In DNA, the CDR3 is TGCAGCGTTGGTGTAGGGGGCGAGCAGTACTTC. It yields the protein CSVGVGGEQYF.

This clone was recorded a few times. V is TRBV18 and J is TRBJ1-1; D is unresolved. Trimming pared 6 bases from V and 2 bases from J, leaving 7 bases between. The CDR3 spans 12 residues. Per germline, CDR1 KGHSH and CDR2 LQKENI. In nucleotides, the CDR3 is TGTGCCAGCTCGCTATTAAACACTGAAGCTTTCTTT. This encodes CASSLLNTEAFF.

The chain carries TRBV5-1 and TRBJ2-1; 8 nucleotides match TRBD1. In germline, CDR1 is SGHRS, CDR2 YFSETQ. The junction had 9 bases not matched to a gene; V was cut back by 4 bases and J by 6 bases. This CDR3 spans 15 amino acids. CDR3 in DNA: TGCGCCAGCAGCCCCGGACAGGGAGGCTTCAATGAGCAGTTCTTC. Protein: CASSPGQGGFNEQFF.

In its sample, this clone was seen once. Written as DNA, the CDR3 is TGCGCCAGCAGTCCGGGAGATCATGAAAAACTGTTTTTT. The encoded protein is CASSPGDHEKLFF. The chain links TRBV10-1 to TRBJ1-4; no clear D. The CDR3 has 13 residues. Looked up from germline, CDR1 is WNHNN and CDR2 is SYGVQD (reference sequence). Trimming left V 5 bases short and J 6 bases short, with 10 bases between.

This chain links TRBV7-9 with TRBJ2-5; D is perhaps TRBD2 (6 bases). The CDR3 extends over 15 amino acids. Germline V lookup: CDR1 SEHNR, CDR2 FQNEAQ (reference sequence). V shed 3 bases and J shed 4 bases, with 15 bases lying between them. For the CDR3, the DNA is TGTGCCAGCAGCTTTTTAGGAGGGGCTGGAGAGACCCAGTACTTC. Translating gives CASSFLGGAGETQYF.

The chain uses TRBV5-1 and TRBJ1-4; D gene uncertain. Trimming took off 4 bases at V and 0 bases at J, with 7 bases between the two ends. Per the germline V gene, CDR1 is SGHRS and CDR2 is YFSETQ. The CDR3 totals 14 residues. The CDR3 nucleotides read TGCGCCAGCAGCGCAGACTCAACTAATGAAAAACTGTTTTTT. It encodes CASSADSTNEKLFF.

With respect to this clone: The junction does not match germline at one end; this may be a read error. This chain uses TRBV7-7 with TRBJ1-4; a possible D gene is TRBD1 (5 bases). Germline V gives CDR1 SSHAT, CDR2 FNYEAQ (reference sequence). This CDR3 is built from 15 residues. The CDR3 loop is CASSPSTATNEKLFF. The CDR3 DNA sequence: TGTGCTAGCAGCCCCTCGACAGCCACTAATGAAAAACTGTTTTTT.

This clone was recorded only once. The CDR3 protein is CSARGTYGYTF. The CDR3 bases are TGCAGTGCTCGTGGGACATATGGCTACACCTTC. This chain connects TRBV20-1 to TRBJ1-2, with D possibly TRBD1 on 6 matching bases. The CDR3 sequence is 11 residues long. Looked up from germline, CDR1 is DFQATT and CDR2 is SNEGSKA (reference sequence). The V end was cut by 5 bases, the J end by 5 bases, with 9 bases between.

This clone was found many times. This chain links TRBV2 with TRBJ2-7; the D is unclear. This CDR3 is built from 13 residues. Germline-derived CDR1 and CDR2 are SNHLY and FYNNEI. V was pared by 8 bases and J by 6 bases, with 17 bases between. The CDR3 loop reads CASEAGSWSEQYF. CDR3 nucleotide sequence: TGTGCCAGCGAGGCCGGATCGTGGTCCGAGCAGTACTTC. The whole variable domain, remainder taken from reference TRBV2 and TRBJ2-7, is EPEVTQTPSHQVTQMGQEVILRCVPISNHLYFYWYRQILGQKVEFLVSFYNNEISEKSEIFDDQFSVERPDGSNFTLKIRSTKLEDSAMYFCASEAGSWSEQYFGPGTRLTVT.

This chain uses TRBV7-9 with TRBJ2-7; maybe TRBD1 (5 bases). Trimming took 3 bases from V and 4 from J, leaving 19 bases between them. Germline V gene data show CDR1 as SEHNR and CDR2 as FQNEAQ (reference sequence). The CDR3 sequence is 16 residues long. The DNA of the CDR3 is TGTGCCAGCAGCTTTAAATTCAGGGATGGGGCATACGAGCAGTACTTC. Translated, it gives CASSFKFRDGAYEQYF.

This clone has just one count. J is TRBJ1-1 and V is TRBV6-5; D is perhaps TRBD1 (6 bases). The CDR3 length is 14 residues. The germline CDR1 and CDR2 sequences are MNHEY and SVGAGI. Trimming cost V 0 bases and J 6 bases, with 11 bases left between them. The CDR3 reads CASSYSGTRPEAFF. The CDR3 region has the DNA TGTGCCAGCAGTTACTCCGGGACACGCCCTGAAGCTTTCTTT.

This clone was recorded only once. The chain combines TRBV5-6 with TRBJ1-2; D is ambiguous. The germline V gene has CDR1 SGHDT and CDR2 YYEEEE. V was clipped by 0 bases and J by 6 bases, with 9 bases between them. The CDR3 runs to 13 residues. The CDR3 reads CASSLAFSDGYTF. In DNA form, the CDR3 reads TGTGCCAGCAGCTTGGCCTTTAGCGATGGCTACACCTTC.

The chain is built from TRBV6-4 and TRBJ2-2; D call uncertain. V gave up 2 bases and J gave up 6 bases, with 10 bases separating them. Germline V gene lookup returns CDR1 MRHNA and CDR2 SNTAGT. The CDR3 is 14 amino acids. The CDR3 loop reads CASSDPVVSGELFF. As DNA, the CDR3 is TGTGCCAGCAGTGACCCCGTTGTGTCCGGGGAGCTGTTTTTT.

V usage is TRBV15 and J usage is TRBJ2-7, with TRBD1 matching over 10 bases. V lost 5 bases, J lost 8 bases, and 9 bases stayed unmatched. Germline CDR1 reads LNHNV; CDR2 reads YYDKDF (reference sequence). CDR3 length equals 14 residues. CDR3: CATSRDRGFGQQYF. CDR3 nucleotide sequence: TGTGCCACCAGCCGGGACAGGGGATTTGGTCAGCAGTACTTC.

V is TRBV4-1 and J is TRBJ2-5, with 14 bases fitting TRBD2. Germline-derived CDR1 and CDR2 are MGHRA and YSYEKL. Losses at the gene ends were 4 bases for V and 4 bases for J; bases not matched to a gene: 2. CDR3 length equals 15 residues. CDR3 DNA: TGCGCCAGCAGCCGACTAGCGGGGGGGCGAGAGACCCAGTACTTC. Residues: CASSRLAGGRETQYF.

A few counts support this clone. The chain uses TRBV3-1 (or the pseudogene TRBV3-2) and TRBJ2-2, with TRBD2 matching over 8 bases. The germline CDR1 and CDR2 sequences are LGHDT and YNNKEL (reference sequence). Trimming cost V 4 bases and J 8 bases; bases outside gene matches: 15. The length of the CDR3 is 17 residues. In DNA form, the CDR3 reads TGTGCCAGCAGCCCAGCTAGGAGCGGGAGTCTCTATGGGGAGCTGTTTTTT. Amino acids: CASSPARSGSLYGELFF.

The chain links TRBV3-1 (or the pseudogene TRBV3-2) to TRBJ1-6; D not resolved. The germline V gene encodes CDR1 LGHDT and CDR2 YNNKEL (reference sequence). The CDR3 totals 16 residues. Trimming cost V 1 base and J 4 bases, with 11 bases left between them. DNA for the CDR3: TGTGCCAGCAGCCAAGGTAGTGAGGGTTATAATTCACCCCTCCACTTT. It specifies CASSQGSEGYNSPLHF.

As DNA, the CDR3 is TGTGCCAGCAGCCTTTCAGGTACCGAAGCTTTCTTT. Translation: CASSLSGTEAFF. This sequence joins TRBV16 and TRBJ1-1; D remains ambiguous. The CDR3 has 12 amino acids. Trimming left V 4 bases short and J 8 bases short, with 11 bases between. CDR1 is KGHSY and CDR2 is FQNENV in the germline V gene.

This chain connects TRBV6-5 to TRBJ1-1; D gene unclear. The V gene lost 6 bases and the J gene lost 0 bases, with 14 bases spanning the gap. The CDR3 extends over 15 amino acids. The germline V gene encodes CDR1 MNHEY and CDR2 SVGAGI. CDR3 DNA: TGTGCCAGCAGAGTGGTGGGAGGGATGAACACTGAAGCTTTCTTT. It codes for CASRVVGGMNTEAFF.

The chain combines TRBV28 with TRBJ1-3; D remains ambiguous. The V gene's germline CDR1 is MDHEN and CDR2 SYDVKM. Trimming pared 7 bases from V and 9 bases from J, leaving 16 bases between. The CDR3 has 13 residues. In DNA, the CDR3 is TGTGCCAGCATCGCAGTAGCCGGAGGCACCATATATTTT. Translating gives CASIAVAGGTIYF.

The gene calls are TRBV7-8 and TRBJ2-7, with a possible D match to TRBD1 (5 bases). The germline gives CDR1 SGHVS, CDR2 FQNEAQ. The CDR3 has 15 residues. Trimming pared 5 bases from V and 0 bases from J, leaving 14 bases between. As DNA, the CDR3 is TGTGCCAGCAGCCGCGAAGGGGAACCCTCCTACGAGCAGTACTTC. As protein: CASSREGEPSYEQYF.